The clone carrying this T cell receptor (beta chain) was counted a single time. Reverse transcription of roughly 0.5 to 1 ug RNA used random hexamers. The TCR beta CDR3 was amplified by immunoSEQ multiplex PCR across 54 Vbeta, 13 Jbeta. TCRdb fed the immunoSEQ multiplex PCR reads into MiXCR, producing one record per CDR3 protein. Of roughly 200,000 distinct CDR3 sequences detected, 85% to 95% appear once; the ten largest clones hold 0.1%. In blood CD8+ and CD4+ T cells, TCR beta underwent sequencing. TEMRA cells were FACS-enriched, while CD8+ and CD4+ T cells were negatively isolated. Trimming left V 6 bases short and J 4 bases short, with 15 bases between. Germline CDR1 and CDR2: SQVTM and ANQGSEA. This CDR3 has 13 amino acids. This entry belongs to a study of CD8 T cells in Susac syndrome.

Sequencing was performed on CD4+ T cells from PBMCs. The chain has TRBV29-1 and TRBJ2-5; D could derive from TRBD1 or TRBD2 (6 bases each). This TCR was recovered from a human donor in good health. This CDR3 is CSVRGTPGETQYF. The CDR3 DNA sequence: TGCAGCGTCCGGGGGACACCCGGAGAGACCCAGTACTTC.